Below, 3 T cell receptor beta chains from the same sample are listed, as sequenced in a study of Ad26.COV2.S vaccination and SARS-CoV-2 variants. The treatment is: approximately 18 received Ad26.COV2.S at low or high dose, single or two shots; 5 received placebo; per-sample allocation not given. It was on day 63 after the first vaccine or placebo injection that samples were taken. The data were produced by immunoSEQ multiplex PCR, yet TCRdb's version contains in-frame clones alone and is incomplete. The table records 450,000 to 550,000 clones, about 88% of them present only once. Sequences were derived from peripheral blood, sampled in a trial of Ad26.COV2.S vaccine versus placebo. The receptors here all came from a person between 18 and 65 years old who received the Ad26.COV2.S COVID-19 vaccine or a placebo.

The V call is TRBV5-1, the J call TRBJ2-5, with 14 bases that match TRBD2. This CDR3 has 16 residues. Germline V gene lookup returns CDR1 SGHRS and CDR2 YFSETQ. V trimming: 3 bases; J trimming: 5 bases; junction bases outside the gene matches: 6. CDR3 in DNA: TGCGCCAGCAGCTGGGGGACTAGCGGGGGTGAGGAGACCCAGTACTTC. Translation gives CASSWGTSGGEETQYF.

The rearrangement joins TRBV5-1 to TRBJ1-2; D not resolved. Germline values: CDR1 SGHRS, CDR2 YFSETQ. Trimming took off 6 bases at V and 2 bases at J, with 14 bases between the two ends. This CDR3 is built from 14 residues. CDR3 protein: CASTVSGGNYGYTF. The CDR3 DNA follows: TGCGCCAGCACCGTCTCAGGAGGAAACTATGGCTACACCTTC.

CDR3 DNA sequence: TGTGCTAGTTCCGCTGGCCCGGGACAACACAATGAGCAGTTCTTC. Translating it yields CASSAGPGQHNEQFF. J is TRBJ2-1 and V is TRBV12-5, with D possibly TRBD1 on 6 matching bases. V was shortened by 8 bases and J by 5 bases, with 19 bases between the two germline ends. The CDR3 extends over 15 amino acids. The germline V gene has CDR1 LGHNT and CDR2 FRNRAP.